Each of the 3 T cell receptor beta chains below was sequenced from the same sample in a study of regulatory T cells in long-lasting Graves disease. Time point defined: newly diagnosed GD, antithyroid drugs for less than 3 months. The TCR library was prepared using RNA isolated from PBMCs. CDR3-region Arm-PCR and iRepertoire HTBI primers produced the TCR beta libraries. Each CDR3 protein gets one entry after TCRdb re-called the multiplex PCR reads with MiXCR. This sample carries about 530,000 distinct CDR3 sequences, about 16% of them seen once, and the ten largest clones take roughly 25%. The sample also formed part of further work on T cells in Graves' hyperthyroidism and ophthalmopathy.

Specimen: peripheral blood mononuclear cells (PBMCs), collected at new diagnosis, from a patient treated with antithyroid drugs. These receptors were obtained from a woman aged 35-65 years with Graves disease.

This clonotype was seen repeatedly, ten times or more. As DNA, the CDR3 is TGTGCCAGCTCACGGGGGCCGTCAGACACTGAAGCTTTCTTT. Translation gives CASSRGPSDTEAFF. The chain joins TRBV18 to TRBJ1-1; maybe TRBD1 (6 bases). The CDR3 sequence is 14 residues long. Trimming removed 4 bases from V and 3 bases from J, with 12 bases in between. Germline CDR1 KGHSH, CDR2 LQKENI.

This clonotype has ten or more counts. The V gene is TRBV28, the J gene TRBJ1-1; a weak D match, TRBD1 (5 bases). The CDR3 runs 13 residues. The V gene lost 5 bases and the J gene lost 4 bases, with 11 bases spanning the gap. Germline values: CDR1 MDHEN, CDR2 SYDVKM. CDR3 amino acids: CASSPLRVTEAFF. The CDR3 DNA reads TGTGCCAGCAGTCCCCTCAGGGTCACTGAAGCTTTCTTT.

This clonotype was found a few times. This chain connects TRBV18 to TRBJ2-1; D is unclear. CDR3 length equals 11 residues. The V gene's germline CDR1 is KGHSH and CDR2 LQKENI. V was clipped by 3 bases and J by 9 bases, with 6 bases between them. CDR3 sequence (DNA): TGTGCCAGCTCACCCTCATCTGAGCAGTTCTTC. This codes for CASSPSSEQFF.